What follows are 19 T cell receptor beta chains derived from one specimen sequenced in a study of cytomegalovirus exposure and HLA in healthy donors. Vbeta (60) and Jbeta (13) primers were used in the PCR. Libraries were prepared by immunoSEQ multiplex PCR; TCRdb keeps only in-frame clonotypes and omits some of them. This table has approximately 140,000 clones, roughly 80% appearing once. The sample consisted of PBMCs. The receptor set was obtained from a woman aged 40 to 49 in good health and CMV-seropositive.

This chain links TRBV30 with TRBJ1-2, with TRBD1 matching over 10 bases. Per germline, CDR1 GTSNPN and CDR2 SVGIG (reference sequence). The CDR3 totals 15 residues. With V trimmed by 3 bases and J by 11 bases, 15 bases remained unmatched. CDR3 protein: CAWRPMGTGAALYTF. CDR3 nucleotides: TGTGCCTGGAGACCGATGGGGACAGGGGCCGCTTTGTACACCTTC.

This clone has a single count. Here the CDR3 DNA reads TGTGCCACCGGAGTCCTAGCGGGGGGCCTGGGGAATGAGCAGTTCTTC. It translates to CATGVLAGGLGNEQFF. This chain uses TRBV28 with TRBJ2-1, with 11 bases fitting TRBD2. J gave up 7 bases and V 10 bases, and 15 bases lay outside the gene matches. The CDR3 contains 16 residues. Germline-derived CDR1 and CDR2 are MDHEN and SYDVKM.

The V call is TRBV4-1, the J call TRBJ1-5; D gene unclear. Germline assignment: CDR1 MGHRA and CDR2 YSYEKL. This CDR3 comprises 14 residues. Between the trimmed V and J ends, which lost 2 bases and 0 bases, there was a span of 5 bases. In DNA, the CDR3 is TGCGCCAGCAGCCAAAGCTTTAGCAATCAGCCCCAGCATTTT. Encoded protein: CASSQSFSNQPQHF.

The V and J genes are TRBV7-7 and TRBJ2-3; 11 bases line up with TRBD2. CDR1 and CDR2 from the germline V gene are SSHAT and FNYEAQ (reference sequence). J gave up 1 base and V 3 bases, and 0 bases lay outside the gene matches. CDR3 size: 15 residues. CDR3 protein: CASSLGLAGTDTQYF. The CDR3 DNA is TGTGCCAGCAGCTTGGGACTAGCGGGCACAGATACGCAGTATTTT.

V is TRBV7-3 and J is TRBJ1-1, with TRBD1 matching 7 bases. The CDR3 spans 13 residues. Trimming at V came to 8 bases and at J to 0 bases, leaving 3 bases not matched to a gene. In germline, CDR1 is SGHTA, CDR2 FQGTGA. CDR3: CASGTEMNTEAFF. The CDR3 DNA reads TGTGCCAGCGGGACAGAAATGAACACTGAAGCTTTCTTT.

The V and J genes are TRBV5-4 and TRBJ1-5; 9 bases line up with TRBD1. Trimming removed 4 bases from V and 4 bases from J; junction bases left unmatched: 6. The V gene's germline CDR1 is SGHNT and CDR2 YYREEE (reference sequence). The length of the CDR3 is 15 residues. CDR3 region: CASSAGTGSNQPQHF. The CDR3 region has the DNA TGTGCCAGCAGCGCCGGGACAGGGTCAAATCAGCCCCAGCATTTT.

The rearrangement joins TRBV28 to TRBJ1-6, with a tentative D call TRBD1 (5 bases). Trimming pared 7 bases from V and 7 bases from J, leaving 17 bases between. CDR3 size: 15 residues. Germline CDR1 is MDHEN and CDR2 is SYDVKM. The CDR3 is CASNEYQGKNSPLHF. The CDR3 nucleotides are TGTGCCAGCAACGAGTACCAGGGCAAGAATTCACCCCTCCACTTT.

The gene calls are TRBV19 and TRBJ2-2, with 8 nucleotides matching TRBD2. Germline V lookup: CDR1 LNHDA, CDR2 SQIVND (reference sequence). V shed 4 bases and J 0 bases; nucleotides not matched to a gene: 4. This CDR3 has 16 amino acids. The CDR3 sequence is CASSKSGGSNTGELFF. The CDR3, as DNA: TGTGCCAGTAGTAAGAGCGGGGGATCGAACACCGGGGAGCTGTTTTTT.

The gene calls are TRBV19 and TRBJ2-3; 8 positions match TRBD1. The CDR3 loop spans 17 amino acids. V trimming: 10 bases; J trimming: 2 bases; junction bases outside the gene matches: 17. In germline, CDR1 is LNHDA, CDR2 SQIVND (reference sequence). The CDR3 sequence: CATQNRGWDRPTDTQYF. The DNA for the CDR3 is TGTGCCACGCAAAACCGAGGGTGGGACAGGCCCACAGATACGCAGTATTTT.

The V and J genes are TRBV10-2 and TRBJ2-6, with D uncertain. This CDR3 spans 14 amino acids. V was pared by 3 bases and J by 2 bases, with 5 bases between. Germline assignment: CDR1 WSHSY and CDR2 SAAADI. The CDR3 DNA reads TGCGCCAGCAGTGATTCTGCTGGGGCCAACGTCCTGACTTTC. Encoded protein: CASSDSAGANVLTF.

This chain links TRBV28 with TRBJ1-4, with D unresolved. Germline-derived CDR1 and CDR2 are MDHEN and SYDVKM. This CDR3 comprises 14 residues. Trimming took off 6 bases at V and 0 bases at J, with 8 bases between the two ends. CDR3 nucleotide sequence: TGTGCCAGCAGCCCAGAAGCAACTAATGAAAAACTGTTTTTT. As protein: CASSPEATNEKLFF.

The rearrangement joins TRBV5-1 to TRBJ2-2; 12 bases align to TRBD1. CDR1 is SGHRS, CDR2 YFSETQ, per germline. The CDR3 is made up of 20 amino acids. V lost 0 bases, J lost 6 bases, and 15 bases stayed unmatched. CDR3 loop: CASSLALGQGASLRAGELFF. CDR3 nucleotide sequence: TGCGCCAGCAGCTTGGCCCTGGGACAGGGGGCATCACTTAGGGCCGGGGAGCTGTTTTTT.

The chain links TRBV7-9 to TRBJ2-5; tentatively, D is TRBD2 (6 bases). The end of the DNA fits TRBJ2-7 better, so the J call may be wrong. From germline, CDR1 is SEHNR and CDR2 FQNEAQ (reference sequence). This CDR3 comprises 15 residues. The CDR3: CASSLWDSTSYEQYF. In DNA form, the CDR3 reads TGTGCCAGCAGCTTATGGGACTCTACCTCCTACGAGCAGTACTTC.

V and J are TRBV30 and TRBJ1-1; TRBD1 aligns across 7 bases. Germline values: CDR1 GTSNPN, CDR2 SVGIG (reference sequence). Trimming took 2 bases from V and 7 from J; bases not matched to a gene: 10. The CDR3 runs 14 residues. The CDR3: CAWSWGQGGGEAFF. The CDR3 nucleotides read TGTGCCTGGAGTTGGGGGCAGGGGGGAGGTGAAGCTTTCTTT.

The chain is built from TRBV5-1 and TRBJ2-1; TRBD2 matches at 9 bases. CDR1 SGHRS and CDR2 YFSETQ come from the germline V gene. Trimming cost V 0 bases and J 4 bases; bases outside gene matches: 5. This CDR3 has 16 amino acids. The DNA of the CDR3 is TGCGCCAGCAGCTTGGAGCCTAGCGGGGCTTACAATGAGCAGTTCTTC. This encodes CASSLEPSGAYNEQFF.

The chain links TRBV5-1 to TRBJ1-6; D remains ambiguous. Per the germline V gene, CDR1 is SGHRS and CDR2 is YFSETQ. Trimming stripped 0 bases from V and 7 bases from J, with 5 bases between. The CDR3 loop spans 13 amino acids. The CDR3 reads CASSLGQNSPLHF. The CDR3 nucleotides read TGCGCCAGCAGCTTGGGTCAGAATTCACCCCTCCACTTT. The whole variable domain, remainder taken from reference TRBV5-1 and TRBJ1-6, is KAGVTQTPRYLIKTRGQQVTLSCSPISGHRSVSWYQQTPGQGLQFLFEYFSETQRNKGNFPGRFSGRQFSNSRSEMNVSTLELGDSALYLCASSLGQNSPLHFGNGTRLTVT.

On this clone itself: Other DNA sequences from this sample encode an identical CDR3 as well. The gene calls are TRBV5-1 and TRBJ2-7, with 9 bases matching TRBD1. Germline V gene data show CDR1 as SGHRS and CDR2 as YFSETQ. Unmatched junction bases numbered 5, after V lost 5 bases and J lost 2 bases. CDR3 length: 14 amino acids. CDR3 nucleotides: TGCGCCAGCAGTTGGGGACAGGGCGCCTACGAGCAGTACTTC. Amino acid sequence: CASSWGQGAYEQYF.

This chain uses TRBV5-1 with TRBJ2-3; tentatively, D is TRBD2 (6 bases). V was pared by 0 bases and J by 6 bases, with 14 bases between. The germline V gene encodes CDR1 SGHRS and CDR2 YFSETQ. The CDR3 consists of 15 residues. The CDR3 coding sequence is TGCGCCAGCAGCTTGGCCAGCGGGTCAGGGGATACGCAGTATTTT. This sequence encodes CASSLASGSGDTQYF. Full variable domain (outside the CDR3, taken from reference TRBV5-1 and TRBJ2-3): KAGVTQTPRYLIKTRGQQVTLSCSPISGHRSVSWYQQTPGQGLQFLFEYFSETQRNKGNFPGRFSGRQFSNSRSEMNVSTLELGDSALYLCASSLASGSGDTQYFGPGTRLTVL.

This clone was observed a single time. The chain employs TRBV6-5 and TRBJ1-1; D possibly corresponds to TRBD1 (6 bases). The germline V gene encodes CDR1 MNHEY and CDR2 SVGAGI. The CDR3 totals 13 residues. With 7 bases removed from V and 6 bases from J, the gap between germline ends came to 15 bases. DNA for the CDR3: TGTGCCAGCATTCCGGGACAATTCCCTGAAGCTTTCTTT. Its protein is CASIPGQFPEAFF.